This TCR beta chain appears in the sequencing data of a study of blood T cell repertoires in COVID-19. Clones were read by immunoSEQ multiplex PCR, and TCRdb kept only the in-frame ones, dropping some. This table holds under 200,000 clones, more than 75% found once. This receptor was obtained from a man aged 40-49 years with active or convalescent COVID-19. The specimen was peripheral blood.

The CDR3 is CASSQDVRGAYEQYF. Here the CDR3 DNA reads TGTGCCAGCAGCCAAGATGTAAGGGGCGCCTACGAGCAGTACTTC. This chain links TRBV4-2 with TRBJ2-7; weak D call: TRBD1 (5 bases). This CDR3 contains 15 residues. V dropped 0 bases and J dropped 2 bases, with 11 bases sitting between them. CDR1 and CDR2 from the germline V gene are LGHNA and YNFKEQ.